This record covers a single T cell receptor (beta chain). This clone was detected a few times. What this receptor recognizes is not known. One base away there is no much larger clone; base qualities are not given. The protocol used for the library was the immunoSEQ multiplex PCR assay. Roughly 10^5 TCR templates per sample were assayed on the deep sequencing platform. Genomic DNA extracted from sorted T cells was the material used for TCRbeta CDR3 sequencing. The source study handled its data this way. Clonal analysis of TCRbeta CDR3 data was done in the R programming language. Alloreactive CD4+ and CD8+ clones were defined by comparing unstimulated samples with post-reaction CFSE-low samples. Alloreactive CD4+ clones were assigned to regulatory or non-regulatory origin by matching sequences to sorted unstimulated Treg and non-Treg repertoires. The clones in this table, taken by TCRdb from immuneACCESS, are in-frame only. Not every clone is retained; where verified, under half of the shortfall comes from an unresolved V gene, and the cause of the rest is unknown. That table furnishes V, J and clone size, whereas the DNA furnished D and trimming. This sample gives about 14,000 clones in total; 45% to 50% of them show up just once. Approximately 8.2% of the sample is taken by the ten largest.

The data stem from a study of siplizumab effects on memory and regulatory T cells (dated by TCRdb to between 2019 and 2020). In the study overall: Across about 8 responder-stimulator pairs, paired mixed lymphocyte reactions were conducted with siplizumab at approximately 0.97 ug/mL and without drug. The study looked at the effect of siplizumab, an anti-CD2 antibody, on alloreactive T-cell subsets in allogeneic mixed lymphocyte reactions made from human PBMCs.

What the research found in general, with its limitations: Among mappable alloreactive CD4+ clones, the Treg-derived fraction averaged around 63% with siplizumab versus 25% to 30% in control reactions. For roughly 75-96% of proliferating CD4+ or CD8+ clones, no naive or memory phenotype could be assigned. Because sequences below about 10^-5 frequency were poorly captured, only a minor fraction of alloreactive clones could be mapped to unstimulated subsets. Whether proliferating Tregs from siplizumab cultures were suppressive was not functionally confirmed. The cumulative frequency of alloreactive sequences traceable to unstimulated CD4+ memory T cells was significantly reduced by siplizumab. Unstimulated naive T cells appeared more diverse than memory T cells, and naive cells seemed to contribute substantially to the alloresponse.

For approximately six days, cells in the mixed lymphocyte reaction were kept in coculture at 37 degrees C. Responder PBMCs were labelled with CFSE and stimulator PBMCs were labelled with Violet Dye, after which the responder and stimulator PBMCs were mixed at a 1:1 ratio. Sorted unstimulated T cells and proliferating T cells recovered from mixed lymphocyte reactions underwent TCRbeta CDR3 sequencing. Fresh whole blood from approximately 10 HLA-typed healthy donors was used to isolate PBMCs. After the mixed lymphocyte reaction, proliferating CFSE-low responder T cells were FACS-sorted for TCR sequencing. CDR1 and CDR2 (MGHDK, SYGVNS) derive from the germline V gene. Including the terminal cysteine and phenylalanine, the CDR3 comprises 16 residues. The entry retains the CDR3 DNA only, 48 bases that are in frame from base 1. V is trimmed back by 1 base and J by 2 bases, and the junction contains 7 bases that no gene match accounts for.

The origin of this receptor is a human donor in good health; the cells came from an allogeneic mixed lymphocyte reaction. Input material: CFSE-low (dividing) CD4+ T cells sorted from an allogeneic mixed lymphocyte reaction. This receptor chain uses TRBV25-1 and TRBJ1-1, and TRBD1 aligns with 7 junction nucleotides. The DNA sequence is as follows: TGTGCCAGCAGTGAATCTGAGGGGGCGGGAAACACTGAAGCTTTCTTT. This yields the protein CASSESEGAGNTEAFF.